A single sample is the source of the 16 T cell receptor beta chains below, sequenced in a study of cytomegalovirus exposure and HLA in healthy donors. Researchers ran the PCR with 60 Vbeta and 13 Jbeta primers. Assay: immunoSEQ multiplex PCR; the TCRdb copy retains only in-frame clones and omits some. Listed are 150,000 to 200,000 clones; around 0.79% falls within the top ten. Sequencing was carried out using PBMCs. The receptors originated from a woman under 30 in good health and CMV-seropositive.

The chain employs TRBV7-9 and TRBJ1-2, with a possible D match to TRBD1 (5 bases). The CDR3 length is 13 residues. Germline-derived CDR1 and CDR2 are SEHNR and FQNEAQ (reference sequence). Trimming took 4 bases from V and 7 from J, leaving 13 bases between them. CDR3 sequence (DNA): TGTGCCAGCAGCTCCAAGGGGCAGGGTGGCTACACCTTC. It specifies CASSSKGQGGYTF.

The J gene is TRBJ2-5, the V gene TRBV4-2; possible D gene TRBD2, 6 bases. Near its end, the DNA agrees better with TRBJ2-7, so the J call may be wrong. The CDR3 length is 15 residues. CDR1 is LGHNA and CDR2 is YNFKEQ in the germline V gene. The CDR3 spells CASSQETGEPYEQYF. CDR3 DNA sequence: TGTGCCAGCAGCCAAGAAACGGGGGAACCCTACGAGCAGTACTTC.

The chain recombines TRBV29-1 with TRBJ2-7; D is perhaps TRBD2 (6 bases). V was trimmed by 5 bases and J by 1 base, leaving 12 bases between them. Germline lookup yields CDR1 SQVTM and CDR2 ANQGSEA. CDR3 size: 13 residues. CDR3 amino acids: CSVRDLSSYEQYF. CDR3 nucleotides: TGCAGCGTTCGGGACTTATCATCCTACGAGCAGTACTTC.

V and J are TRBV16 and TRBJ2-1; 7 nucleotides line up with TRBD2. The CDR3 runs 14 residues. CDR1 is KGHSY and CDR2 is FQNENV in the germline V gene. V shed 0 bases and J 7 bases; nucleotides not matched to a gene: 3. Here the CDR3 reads CASSQSRGGNEQFF. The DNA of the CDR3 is TGTGCCAGCAGCCAATCGAGGGGAGGGAATGAGCAGTTCTTC.

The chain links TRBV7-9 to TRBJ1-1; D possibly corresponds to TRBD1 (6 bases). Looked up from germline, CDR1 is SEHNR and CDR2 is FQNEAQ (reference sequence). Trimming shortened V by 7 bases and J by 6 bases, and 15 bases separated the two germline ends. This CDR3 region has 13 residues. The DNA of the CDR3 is TGTGCCAGCACATCCAGGGGATTTGCTGAAGCTTTCTTT. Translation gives CASTSRGFAEAFF.

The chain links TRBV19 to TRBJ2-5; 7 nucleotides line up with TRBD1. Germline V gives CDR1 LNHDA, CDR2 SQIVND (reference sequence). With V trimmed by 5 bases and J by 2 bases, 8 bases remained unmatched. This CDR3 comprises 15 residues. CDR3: CASSLSGTAQETQYF. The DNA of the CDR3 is TGTGCCAGTAGTCTTTCGGGGACAGCACAAGAGACCCAGTACTTC.

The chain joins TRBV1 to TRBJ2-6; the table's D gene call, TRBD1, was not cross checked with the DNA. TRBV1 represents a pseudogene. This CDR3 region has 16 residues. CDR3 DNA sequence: TGCACCAGCAGCCTGTTGAAGGGGGCTGGGGCCAACGTCCTGACTTTC. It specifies CTSSLLKGAGANVLTF.

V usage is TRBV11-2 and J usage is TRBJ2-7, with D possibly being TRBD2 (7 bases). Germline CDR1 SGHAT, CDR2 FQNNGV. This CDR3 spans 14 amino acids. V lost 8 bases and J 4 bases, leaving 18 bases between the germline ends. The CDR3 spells CASGGGQFHYEQYF. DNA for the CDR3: TGTGCCAGCGGGGGGGGGCAGTTCCATTACGAGCAGTACTTC.

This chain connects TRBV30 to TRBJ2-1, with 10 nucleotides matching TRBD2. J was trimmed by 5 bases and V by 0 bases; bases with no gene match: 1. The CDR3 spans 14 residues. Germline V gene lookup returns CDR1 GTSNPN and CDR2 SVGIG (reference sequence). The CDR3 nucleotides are TGTGCCTGGAGTGTACTAGCGGGGAACAATGAGCAGTTCTTC. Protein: CAWSVLAGNNEQFF. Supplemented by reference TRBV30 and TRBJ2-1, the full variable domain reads SQTIHQWPATLVQPVGSPLSLECTVEGTSNPNLYWYRQAAGRGLQLLFYSVGIGQISSEVPQNLSASRPQDRQFILSSKKLLLSDSGFYLCAWSVLAGNNEQFFGPGTRLTVL.

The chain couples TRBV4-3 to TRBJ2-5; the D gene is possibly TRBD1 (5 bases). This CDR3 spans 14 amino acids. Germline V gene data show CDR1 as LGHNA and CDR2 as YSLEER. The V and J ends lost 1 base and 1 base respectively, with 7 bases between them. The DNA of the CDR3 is TGCGCCAGCAGCCAAGGGGGCGGCCAAGAGACCCAGTACTTC. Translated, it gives CASSQGGGQETQYF.

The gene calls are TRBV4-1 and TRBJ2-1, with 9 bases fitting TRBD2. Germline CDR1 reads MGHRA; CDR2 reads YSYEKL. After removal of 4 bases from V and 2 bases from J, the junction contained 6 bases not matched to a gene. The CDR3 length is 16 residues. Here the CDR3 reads CASSRIIAGAYNEQFF. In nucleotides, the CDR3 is TGCGCCAGCAGCCGCATTATAGCGGGGGCCTACAATGAGCAGTTCTTC.

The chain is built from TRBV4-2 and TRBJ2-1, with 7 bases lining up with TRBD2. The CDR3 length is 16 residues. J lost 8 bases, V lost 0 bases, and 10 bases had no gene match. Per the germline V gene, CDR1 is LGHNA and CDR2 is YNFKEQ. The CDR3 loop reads CASSQDLSRGFDEQFF. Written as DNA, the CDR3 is TGTGCCAGCAGCCAAGATCTTTCGCGGGGGTTCGATGAGCAGTTCTTC.

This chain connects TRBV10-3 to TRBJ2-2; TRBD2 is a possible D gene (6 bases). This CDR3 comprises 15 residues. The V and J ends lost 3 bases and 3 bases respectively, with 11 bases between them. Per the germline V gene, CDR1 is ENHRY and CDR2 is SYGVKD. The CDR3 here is CAISDRRADTGELFF. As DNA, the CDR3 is TGTGCCATCAGTGACCGGAGGGCCGACACCGGGGAGCTGTTTTTT.

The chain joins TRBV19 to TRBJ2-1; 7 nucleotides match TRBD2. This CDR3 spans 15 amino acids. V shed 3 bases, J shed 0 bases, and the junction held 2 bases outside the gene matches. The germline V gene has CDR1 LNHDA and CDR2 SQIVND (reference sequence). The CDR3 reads CASSIGRSSYNEQFF. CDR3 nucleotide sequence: TGTGCCAGTAGTATCGGGAGGAGCTCCTACAATGAGCAGTTCTTC.

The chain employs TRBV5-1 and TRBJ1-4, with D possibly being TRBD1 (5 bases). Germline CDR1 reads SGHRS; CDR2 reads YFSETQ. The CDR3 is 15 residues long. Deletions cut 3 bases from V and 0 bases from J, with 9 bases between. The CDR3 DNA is TGCGCCAGCAGCTCGACAGTAGCAACTAATGAAAAACTGTTTTTT. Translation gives CASSSTVATNEKLFF.

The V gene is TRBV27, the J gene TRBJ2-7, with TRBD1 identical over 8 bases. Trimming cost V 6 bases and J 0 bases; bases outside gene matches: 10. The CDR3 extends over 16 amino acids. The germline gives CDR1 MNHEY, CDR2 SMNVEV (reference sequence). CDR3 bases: TGTGCCAGCAGCCATGTGACAGGGGCACCCTCCTACGAGCAGTACTTC. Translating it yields CASSHVTGAPSYEQYF.